The 24 T cell receptor beta chains below come from one sample, sequenced in a study of OX40 agonist ivuxolimab in advanced cancers. Assay used: immunoSEQ multiplex PCR; TCRdb lists only in-frame clones, some missing. The sample lists fewer than 55,000 clones; roughly four fifths were seen once. The sequences come from CD4+ or CD8+ T cells sorted from blood, collected in a trial of the OX40 agonist ivuxolimab. The origin of the receptors is an adult with an advanced solid tumor such as melanoma, head and neck, liver or kidney cancer.

This chain joins TRBV5-6 and TRBJ1-2, with 8 bases aligning to TRBD1. Trimming at V came to 0 bases and at J to 9 bases, leaving 4 bases not matched to a gene. The CDR3 spans 13 residues. Germline CDR1 SGHDT, CDR2 YYEEEE. The CDR3 DNA reads TGTGCCAGCAGCTTGGAACAGGGGGGCAGCTACACCTTC. This sequence encodes CASSLEQGGSYTF.

The rearrangement uses TRBV29-1 and TRBJ2-7; TRBD1 might be the D (6 bases). The ends were cut back, 3 bases at V and 3 bases at J, with 9 bases in the middle. CDR1 is SQVTM, CDR2 ANQGSEA, per germline. The CDR3 contains 12 residues. CDR3 sequence reads: CSVELQGYEQYF. The CDR3 DNA follows: TGCAGCGTTGAGTTACAGGGCTACGAGCAGTACTTC.

This rearrangement joins TRBV6-1 to TRBJ1-3; possibly TRBD1 for D (6 bases). V gave up 3 bases and J gave up 0 bases, with 12 bases separating them. The CDR3 loop spans 16 amino acids. The germline gives CDR1 MNHNS, CDR2 SASEGT. The CDR3: CASSDRGRNSGNTIYF. The CDR3 coding sequence is TGTGCCAGCAGTGACAGGGGTCGCAACTCTGGAAACACCATATATTTT.

This chain joins TRBV7-2 and TRBJ1-6, with D possibly matching TRBD1 (5 bases). The CDR3 spans 16 residues. CDR1 is SGHTA, CDR2 FQGNSA, per germline. V shed 4 bases and J shed 6 bases, with 16 bases lying between them. The CDR3 DNA reads as TGTGCCAGCAGCTACACAGGAGATCCCCTTAATTCACCCCTCCACTTT. Its translation is CASSYTGDPLNSPLHF.

This chain uses TRBV5-6 with TRBJ1-5; D is uncertain. CDR3 length: 17 amino acids. The V end lost 5 bases, the J end lost 0 bases, and 18 bases lay between the germline ends. Germline-derived CDR1 and CDR2 are SGHDT and YYEEEE. This CDR3 reads CASSSTAQTPSNQPQHF. CDR3 nucleotide sequence: TGTGCCAGCAGTTCCACGGCGCAGACGCCTAGCAATCAGCCCCAGCATTTT.

The chain uses TRBV28 and TRBJ1-1; D is perhaps TRBD1 (5 bases). Trimming shortened V by 8 bases and J by 1 base, and 8 bases separated the two germline ends. Germline CDR1 reads MDHEN; CDR2 reads SYDVKM. The CDR3 length is 12 residues. The DNA of the CDR3 is TGTGCCAGCCGTACAGGGAACACTGAAGCTTTCTTT. It is translated as CASRTGNTEAFF.

Written as DNA, the CDR3 is TGTGCCAGCAGTTCCGGGACAGTCAACACCATATATTTT. Translation: CASSSGTVNTIYF. The rearrangement links TRBV6-5 to TRBJ1-3; 7 nucleotides match TRBD1. This CDR3 has 13 amino acids. J was trimmed by 7 bases and V by 4 bases; bases with no gene match: 4. CDR1 is MNHEY, CDR2 SVGAGI, per germline.

This rearrangement joins TRBV9 to TRBJ1-4; unclear D gene. CDR1 is SGDLS, CDR2 YYNGEE, per germline. This CDR3 comprises 15 residues. Trimming left V 0 bases short and J 2 bases short, with 8 bases between. CDR3 DNA: TGTGCCAGCAGCGTAGGATCTGGGACTAATGAAAAACTGTTTTTT. Translated, it gives CASSVGSGTNEKLFF. The variable domain in full, with the rest retrieved from reference TRBV9 and TRBJ1-4, is DSGVTQTPKHLITATGQRVTLRCSPRSGDLSVYWYQQSLDQGLQFLIQYYNGEERAKGNILERFSAQQFPDLHSELNLSSLELGDSALYFCASSVGSGTNEKLFFGSGTQLSVL.

This clone was recorded a few times. CDR3 nucleotides: TGTGCCAGCAACACAGGGGAGAAGCCCCAGCATTTT. It is translated as CASNTGEKPQHF. The chain carries TRBV7-9 and TRBJ1-5; 7 bases map to TRBD1. The CDR3 runs to 12 residues. Per the germline V gene, CDR1 is SEHNR and CDR2 is FQNEAQ (reference sequence). The V segment lost 7 bases and the J segment 8 bases; nucleotides outside the gene matches: 5.

This chain uses TRBV6-6 with TRBJ1-2; no clear D. This CDR3 is built from 15 residues. V was shortened by 0 bases and J by 2 bases, with 10 bases between the two germline ends. CDR1 is MNHNY, CDR2 SVGAGI, per germline (reference sequence). DNA for the CDR3: TGTGCCAGCAGTTACTCTCCTCCCAGAAACTATGGCTACACCTTC. This sequence encodes CASSYSPPRNYGYTF.

V and J are TRBV6-5 and TRBJ2-3; 9 bases are a match to TRBD1. V trimming: 4 bases; J trimming: 4 bases; junction bases outside the gene matches: 6. Germline loops: CDR1 MNHEY, CDR2 SVGAGI. CDR3 size: 15 residues. The CDR3 spells CASSSDRGEADTQYF. The CDR3 nucleotides read TGTGCCAGCAGTTCCGACAGGGGGGAGGCAGATACGCAGTATTTT.

V usage is TRBV15 and J usage is TRBJ2-7, with 8 positions matching TRBD1. V trimming: 0 bases; J trimming: 6 bases; junction bases outside the gene matches: 13. The germline CDR1 and CDR2 sequences are LNHNV and YYDKDF (reference sequence). The CDR3 runs 17 residues. CDR3 bases: TGTGCCACCAGCAGAGATACGGGCGGGCAGGGGGCGGCCGAGCAGTACTTC. Translating it yields CATSRDTGGQGAAEQYF.

J is TRBJ2-6 and V is TRBV19, with D unclear. Trimming took 3 bases from V and 0 from J, leaving 9 bases between them. Germline assignment: CDR1 LNHDA and CDR2 SQIVND (reference sequence). The CDR3 has 16 amino acids. Here the CDR3 DNA reads TGTGCCAGTAGTATCCGTGGGTCCTCTGGGGCCAACGTCCTGACTTTC. Translating gives CASSIRGSSGANVLTF.

The gene calls are TRBV6-6 and TRBJ1-6; 7 nucleotides match TRBD1. V shed 10 bases and J 6 bases; nucleotides not matched to a gene: 6. This CDR3 has 13 residues. Germline lookup yields CDR1 MNHNY and CDR2 SVGAGI (reference sequence). The CDR3 here is CATTGTVNSPLHF. The CDR3 DNA reads TGTGCCACCACCGGGACAGTTAATTCACCCCTCCACTTT.

The rearrangement joins TRBV10-3 to TRBJ2-1; TRBD2 is a possible D gene (6 bases). The V end was cut by 4 bases, the J end by 3 bases, with 16 bases between. CDR1 is ENHRY, CDR2 SYGVKD, per germline. The CDR3 length is 16 residues. CDR3 sequence: CAISGLGPFLYNEQFF. The CDR3 coding sequence is TGTGCCATCAGTGGACTAGGGCCTTTCCTCTACAATGAGCAGTTCTTC.

The DNA for the CDR3 is TGTGCCAGCAGCGTAGAACTCAGGAATGAGCAGTTCTTC. Translating it yields CASSVELRNEQFF. This chain uses TRBV9 with TRBJ2-1; D uncertain. This CDR3 is built from 13 residues. Per the germline V gene, CDR1 is SGDLS and CDR2 is YYNGEE. Trimming pared 0 bases from V and 7 bases from J, leaving 8 bases between. The full variable domain, with the rest looked up from reference TRBV9 and TRBJ2-1, is DSGVTQTPKHLITATGQRVTLRCSPRSGDLSVYWYQQSLDQGLQFLIQYYNGEERAKGNILERFSAQQFPDLHSELNLSSLELGDSALYFCASSVELRNEQFFGPGTRLTVL.

The chain recombines TRBV9 with TRBJ2-7; D gene unclear. Germline CDR1 is SGDLS and CDR2 is YYNGEE. The germline V and J ends were trimmed by 4 bases and 0 bases, with 8 bases remaining between them. This CDR3 comprises 13 residues. In DNA form, the CDR3 reads TGTGCCAGCAGCCCAGACCCCTCCTACGAGCAGTACTTC. Protein: CASSPDPSYEQYF.

This clone was recorded once. The gene calls are TRBV6-1 and TRBJ1-2, with unresolved D. The CDR3 has 12 amino acids. The V gene's germline CDR1 is MNHNS and CDR2 SASEGT. The germline V and J ends were trimmed by 2 bases and 4 bases, with 5 bases remaining between them. The CDR3 protein is CASSENTYGYTF. CDR3 nucleotides: TGTGCCAGCAGTGAAAACACCTATGGCTACACCTTC.

The rearrangement uses TRBV5-8 and TRBJ2-7; 10 bases are a match to TRBD1. CDR3 length: 15 amino acids. The germline V gene encodes CDR1 SGHTS and CDR2 YDEGEE. After removal of 4 bases from V and 4 bases from J, the junction contained 8 bases not matched to a gene. The CDR3 nucleotides are TGTGCCAGCAGCCAAAGACAGGGGGCGAGGTACGAGCAGTACTTC. Protein sequence: CASSQRQGARYEQYF.

The gene calls are TRBV14 and TRBJ2-5, with a possible D match to TRBD2 (6 bases). This CDR3 is built from 16 residues. Trimming pared 0 bases from V and 5 bases from J, leaving 16 bases between. The germline gives CDR1 SGHDN, CDR2 FVKESK. CDR3 region: CASSQDTSWGSETQYF. As DNA, the CDR3 is TGTGCCAGCAGCCAAGACACTAGCTGGGGGAGTGAGACCCAGTACTTC.

The V gene is TRBV7-2, the J gene TRBJ1-1, with TRBD1 matching 10 bases. The CDR3 length is 13 residues. Germline loops: CDR1 SGHTA, CDR2 FQGNSA. V was pared by 5 bases and J by 7 bases, with 4 bases of the junction left unmatched. The CDR3 DNA reads as TGTGCCAGCAGCGCAAGGACAGGGGGTGAAGCTTTCTTT. Amino acids: CASSARTGGEAFF.

This chain joins TRBV10-2 and TRBJ1-5; possibly TRBD1 for D (6 bases). From germline, CDR1 is WSHSY and CDR2 SAAADI. The length of the CDR3 is 15 residues. V was trimmed by 2 bases and J by 6 bases, leaving 14 bases between them. CDR3 sequence reads: CASSEGPGQSQPQHF. CDR3 DNA: TGCGCCAGCAGTGAGGGCCCGGGACAAAGTCAGCCCCAGCATTTT.

J is TRBJ2-7 and V is TRBV15, with 10 bases fitting TRBD1. V gave up 2 bases and J gave up 5 bases; unmatched junction bases: 6. CDR3 length: 15 residues. The germline V gene has CDR1 LNHNV and CDR2 YYDKDF (reference sequence). CDR3 loop: CATSRTGTGVNEQYF. DNA for the CDR3: TGTGCCACCAGCAGAACCGGGACAGGGGTAAACGAGCAGTACTTC.

The chain carries TRBV5-1 and TRBJ2-2; D unresolved. Per germline, CDR1 SGHRS and CDR2 YFSETQ. Between the trimmed V and J ends, which lost 3 bases and 8 bases, there was a span of 8 bases. The CDR3 spans 12 residues. CDR3 in amino acids: CASSSTGGELFF. The CDR3 bases are TGCGCCAGCAGCTCCACCGGGGGGGAGCTGTTTTTT.